Listed below are T cell receptor beta chains from one sample, sequenced in a study of blood T cell repertoires in COVID-19. Generated by immunoSEQ multiplex PCR, the TCRdb table keeps only in-frame clones and is missing some. The table records around 60,000 clones, about 88% of them present only once. Sequencing was performed on peripheral blood. The receptors here all came from an older man with acute or convalescent COVID-19. CDR3s include the opening cysteine and the closing phenylalanine or tryptophan. The D gene is left open where the match is weak. Some rows mark clone size as missing; the rest say once, few, many or name a class of expanded clone.

d_gene	len	v_gene	abundance	j_gene	CDR3aa	CDR3nt
TRBD2	15	TRBV7-6	once	TRBJ2-3	CASSILAGGTDTQYF	TGTGCCAGCAGCATCCTAGCGGGGGGCACAGATACGCAGTATTTT
TRBD1	17	TRBV5-4	once	TRBJ2-6	CASSWNRGNSGANVLTF	TGTGCCAGCAGCTGGAACAGGGGTAACTCTGGGGCCAACGTCCTGACTTTC
NA	14	TRBV9	few	TRBJ2-3	CASSVETRTDTQYF	TGTGCCAGCAGCGTAGAAACACGCACAGATACGCAGTATTTT
TRBD2	17	TRBV7-3	NA	TRBJ2-3	CASSGSASGYSTDTQYF	TGTGCCAGCAGCGGAAGTGCTAGCGGATATAGCACAGATACGCAGTATTTT
NA	12	TRBV9	few	TRBJ1-3	CASSPPGDTIYF	TGTGCCAGCAGCCCCCCCGGGGACACCATATATTTT
TRBD1	11	TRBV30	NA	TRBJ1-2	CANHRGLGYTF	TGTGCCAACCACAGGGGGCTGGGCTACACCTTC
TRBD2	18	TRBV14	NA	TRBJ2-1	CASSQLAGGLLSYNEQFF	TGTGCCAGCAGCCAGCTAGCGGGGGGTCTCCTCTCCTACAATGAGCAGTTCTTC
TRBD1	13	TRBV20-1	NA	TRBJ2-7	CSASRDRDHEQYF	TGCAGTGCTAGTCGGGACAGGGACCACGAGCAGTACTTC
NA	17	TRBV7-9	NA	TRBJ1-3	CASSLDKTDISGNTIYF	TGTGCCAGCAGCTTGGATAAGACGGACATCTCTGGAAACACCATATATTTT
TRBD1	18	TRBV4-1	NA	TRBJ1-5	CASSQEEVLDRGHQPQHF	TGCGCCAGCAGCCAAGAAGAGGTGCTAGACAGGGGACATCAGCCCCAGCATTTT
NA	16	TRBV19	NA	TRBJ2-2	CASSILHRESTGELFF	TGTGCCAGTAGTATCCTCCACAGGGAAAGCACCGGGGAGCTGTTTTTT
TRBD1	13	TRBV7-9	NA	TRBJ2-3	CASSPTGTDTQYF	TGTGCCAGCAGCCCGACAGGGACAGATACGCAGTATTTT
TRBD1	15	TRBV5-6	once	TRBJ1-5	CASSSRQGGDQPQHF	TGTGCCAGCAGCTCGCGACAGGGGGGGGATCAGCCCCAGCATTTT
NA	14	TRBV2	NA	TRBJ1-1	CASSEYIRNTEAFF	TGTGCCAGCAGTGAATATATCAGGAACACTGAAGCTTTCTTT
NA	15	TRBV25-1	NA	TRBJ1-2	CASSAASGPYYGYTF	TGTGCCAGCAGTGCCGCGAGCGGGCCTTACTATGGCTACACCTTC
NA	15	TRBV9	NA	TRBJ2-5	CASSVDAGFQETQYF	TGTGCCAGCAGCGTAGATGCGGGTTTCCAAGAGACCCAGTACTTC
TRBD1	13	TRBV6-6	NA	TRBJ2-3	CATGQGHTDTQYF	TGTGCCACCGGACAGGGTCACACAGATACGCAGTATTTT
TRBD1	14	TRBV7-8	NA	TRBJ2-5	CASSSRDRQETQYF	TGTGCCAGCAGCTCAAGGGACAGACAAGAGACCCAGTACTTC
NA	18	TRBV9	NA	TRBJ2-3	CASSGTASNSLSTDTQYF	TGTGCCAGCAGCGGGACAGCTAGCAACTCACTTAGCACAGATACGCAGTATTTT
NA	14	TRBV6-2/TRBV6-3	NA	TRBJ2-1	CASSWTSWSNEQFF	TGTGCCAGCAGTTGGACTTCTTGGAGTAATGAGCAGTTCTTC
TRBD1	14	TRBV11-2	NA	TRBJ2-1	CASSSGQGRSEQFF	TGTGCCAGCAGCTCGGGACAGGGACGAAGTGAGCAGTTCTTC
TRBD2	15	TRBV27	NA	TRBJ2-7	CASSLSGGPTYEQYF	TGTGCCAGCAGCCTTAGCGGGGGGCCTACCTACGAGCAGTACTTC
NA	14	TRBV19	NA	TRBJ2-7	CASSIGRRAYEQYF	TGTGCCAGTAGTATTGGGCGCAGGGCCTACGAGCAGTACTTC
TRBD2	15	TRBV4-1	NA	TRBJ2-5	CASSQVLAGRETQYF	TGCGCCAGCAGCCAAGTTTTAGCGGGCCGAGAGACCCAGTACTTC
NA	15	TRBV6-5	once	TRBJ2-7	CASSYSPRGSYEQYF	TGTGCCAGCAGTTACTCGCCCAGGGGCTCCTACGAGCAGTACTTC
TRBD1	15	TRBV6-5	NA	TRBJ1-2	CASSTGQGTNYGYTF	TGTGCCAGCAGCACGGGACAGGGTACTAACTATGGCTACACCTTC
NA	14	TRBV6-6	NA	TRBJ1-2	CASSPRIANYGYTF	TGTGCCAGCAGTCCTAGAATAGCTAACTATGGCTACACCTTC
TRBD1	16	TRBV7-9	NA	TRBJ1-6	CASSLATGQGSSPLHF	TGTGCCAGCAGCTTAGCAACGGGACAGGGGAGTTCACCCCTCCACTTT
NA	13	TRBV7-9	NA	TRBJ1-3	CASSGRAGGTIYF	TGTGCCAGCAGCGGCAGGGCGGGGGGCACCATATATTTT
NA	12	TRBV30	NA	TRBJ1-1	CAEYRPRGEAFF	TGTGCCGAGTACCGCCCCCGGGGTGAAGCTTTCTTT
NA	12	TRBV5-5	NA	TRBJ1-4	CASSFEYEKLFF	TGTGCCAGCAGCTTTGAGTATGAAAAACTGTTTTTT
TRBD1	15	TRBV30	NA	TRBJ2-2	CAWRAGTVNTGELFF	TGTGCCTGGAGAGCCGGGACAGTAAACACCGGGGAGCTGTTTTTT